This entry lists 11 T cell receptor beta chains sequenced from one sample in a study of blood T cell repertoires in COVID-19. The repertoire was sequenced with immunoSEQ multiplex PCR; TCRdb's copy has only in-frame clones and lacks some. Among 50,000 to 65,000 clones listed, over 80% were seen once. The specimen sequenced was peripheral blood. Source of these receptors: a man aged 65 to 85 with acute or convalescent COVID-19.

The V call is TRBV27, the J call TRBJ1-2; unclear D gene. The V and J ends lost 10 bases and 7 bases respectively, with 19 bases between them. This CDR3 has 13 amino acids. Germline assignment: CDR1 MNHEY and CDR2 SMNVEV (reference sequence). DNA for the CDR3: TGTGCCACCCGGCCGAGCGGGATTGCTGGCTACACCTTC. The encoded protein is CATRPSGIAGYTF.

The chain joins TRBV18 to TRBJ1-2, with D possibly TRBD1 on 5 matching bases. The germline V and J ends were trimmed by 4 bases and 4 bases, with 13 bases remaining between them. There are 14 residues in the CDR3. Germline CDR1 reads KGHSH; CDR2 reads LQKENI. The CDR3: CASSHGAFSYGYTF. The CDR3 region has the DNA TGTGCCAGCTCACATGGGGCCTTCTCCTATGGCTACACCTTC.

The CDR3 region has the DNA TGTGCCAGCAGCTTTAGGGACAGGGAAGCAACTAATGAAAAACTGTTTTTT. Its translation: CASSFRDREATNEKLFF. This sequence joins TRBV5-4 and TRBJ1-4; 9 bases agree with TRBD1. The ends lost 2 bases at V and 0 bases at J; junction bases unmatched: 5. This CDR3 has 17 amino acids. CDR1 is SGHNT and CDR2 is YYREEE in the germline V gene (reference sequence).

This chain connects TRBV5-1 to TRBJ1-5; D call uncertain. Germline CDR1 and CDR2: SGHRS and YFSETQ. With 3 bases removed from V and 1 base from J, the gap between germline ends came to 11 bases. This CDR3 has 15 amino acids. The CDR3 DNA follows: TGCGCCAGCAGCTCACAGCCGGGGAGCAATCAGCCCCAGCATTTT. Amino acids: CASSSQPGSNQPQHF.

This chain joins TRBV5-1 and TRBJ2-7; 7 nucleotides line up with TRBD1. Germline trimming cut 1 base from V and 2 bases from J; bases unmatched to any gene: 6. This CDR3 spans 15 amino acids. Germline V gives CDR1 SGHRS, CDR2 YFSETQ. The CDR3 DNA sequence: TGCGCCAGCAGCTTGAACACAGGGGCCGCCTACGAGCAGTACTTC. This gives the protein CASSLNTGAAYEQYF.

The V and J genes are TRBV11-2 and TRBJ2-5; 9 bases are a match to TRBD2. Germline-derived CDR1 and CDR2 are SGHAT and FQNNGV. The V and J ends lost 1 base and 1 base, in that order; junction bases with no gene match: 4. This CDR3 has 16 amino acids. The DNA of the CDR3 is TGTGCCAGCAGCTTAGGACGCGGGGGGGCCCAAGAGACCCAGTACTTC. Translating gives CASSLGRGGAQETQYF.

This clone occurred a few times. The chain carries TRBV25-1 and TRBJ2-6; 8 positions match TRBD1. Trimming took 2 bases from V and 4 from J; bases not matched to a gene: 4. From germline, CDR1 is MGHDK and CDR2 SYGVNS. The length of the CDR3 is 16 residues. CDR3 coding DNA: TGTGCCAGCAGTGAACAGGGGGCTGCGGGGGCCAACGTCCTGACTTTC. Protein: CASSEQGAAGANVLTF. The variable domain in full, completed from reference TRBV25-1 and TRBJ2-6, reads EADIYQTPRYLVIGTGKKITLECSQTMGHDKMYWYQQDPGMELHLIHYSYGVNSTEKGDLSSESTVSRIRTEHFPLTLESARPSHTSQYLCASSEQGAAGANVLTFGAGSRLTVL.

The rearrangement uses TRBV5-1 and TRBJ2-1; 11 bases agree with TRBD1. The CDR3 has 17 residues. Germline trimming cut 0 bases from V and 14 bases from J; bases unmatched to any gene: 16. The V gene's germline CDR1 is SGHRS and CDR2 YFSETQ. CDR3 nucleotides: TGCGCCAGCAGCTTGGATAACCTGGGACAGGGGGTCAAGAAGGAGTTCTTC. Translated: CASSLDNLGQGVKKEFF. Based on the CDR3 plus reference TRBV5-1 and TRBJ2-1, the full variable domain is KAGVTQTPRYLIKTRGQQVTLSCSPISGHRSVSWYQQTPGQGLQFLFEYFSETQRNKGNFPGRFSGRQFSNSRSEMNVSTLELGDSALYLCASSLDNLGQGVKKEFFGPGTRLTVL.

V is TRBV16 and J is TRBJ1-5; 7 bases match TRBD1. Germline V lookup: CDR1 KGHSY, CDR2 FQNENV. CDR3 size: 14 residues. With V trimmed by 2 bases and J by 6 bases, 4 bases remained unmatched. The CDR3 region has the DNA TGTGCCAGCAGCCAAGACAGGGTCGGTCAGCCCCAGCATTTT. As protein: CASSQDRVGQPQHF. The complete variable domain, with remaining parts taken from reference TRBV16 and TRBJ1-5, reads GEEVAQTPKHLVRGEGQKAKLYCAPIKGHSYVFWYQQVLKNEFKFLISFQNENVFDETGMPKERFSAKCLPNSPCSLEIQATKLEDSAVYFCASSQDRVGQPQHFGDGTRLSIL.

This sequence joins TRBV12-5 and TRBJ1-5, with 8 bases aligning to TRBD1. There are 16 residues in the CDR3. With 2 bases clipped from V and 4 bases from J, the junction kept 7 bases outside the gene matches. The V gene's germline CDR1 is LGHNT and CDR2 FRNRAP. Here the CDR3 reads CASGLPGTGRNQPQHF. CDR3 nucleotide sequence: TGTGCTAGTGGTTTGCCCGGGACAGGAAGAAATCAGCCCCAGCATTTT.

V and J are TRBV5-1 and TRBJ2-7, with TRBD1 identical over 9 bases. V shed 3 bases, J shed 0 bases, and the junction held 4 bases outside the gene matches. The CDR3 is 15 amino acids. Germline CDR1 and CDR2: SGHRS and YFSETQ. CDR3 bases: TGCGCCAGCAGCTGGGGACAGGGATCCTCCTACGAGCAGTACTTC. This gives the protein CASSWGQGSSYEQYF.